The 30 T cell receptor beta chains below all came from one sample that was sequenced in a study of early T cells in non-severe SARS-CoV-2 infection. TCRdb used MiXCR to reprocess the 5' RACE reads, holding one entry per CDR3 protein. The sample has about 99,000 distinct CDR3 sequences; around 16% are singletons. The source material was whole blood. The receptors come from an adult who was a healthcare worker with PCR-confirmed SARS-CoV-2 infection or an uninfected control (not recorded which).

The chain recombines TRBV28 with TRBJ1-2; 7 bases map to TRBD1. Germline lookup yields CDR1 MDHEN and CDR2 SYDVKM. The CDR3 is made up of 13 amino acids. V gave up 3 bases and J gave up 7 bases; unmatched junction bases: 5. This CDR3 is CASSLSNRGGYTF. DNA of the CDR3: TGTGCCAGCAGTTTGAGTAACAGGGGTGGCTACACCTTC.

This chain connects TRBV12-3 or TRBV12-4 to TRBJ2-1; TRBD2 matches at 8 bases. Unmatched junction bases numbered 14, after V lost 5 bases and J lost 8 bases. The CDR3 runs to 16 residues. The CDR3, as DNA: TGTGCCAGCAGTAATAGCGCAGCGGGAGTGGTGGATGAGCAGTTCTTC. Its translation is CASSNSAAGVVDEQFF.

V gene TRBV18 combines with J gene TRBJ2-3; 7 bases agree with TRBD2. The germline gives CDR1 KGHSH, CDR2 LQKENI. J lost 1 base, V lost 5 bases, and 9 bases had no gene match. This CDR3 region has 16 residues. This CDR3 is CASSTPVSGGTDTQYF. The CDR3 nucleotides are TGTGCCAGCTCAACCCCAGTCAGCGGGGGCACAGATACGCAGTATTTT.

In its sample, this clonotype was seen a few times. The chain employs TRBV2 and TRBJ2-1; 10 positions match TRBD1. Germline CDR1 SNHLY, CDR2 FYNNEI. CDR3 size: 12 residues. The V segment lost 9 bases and the J segment 7 bases; nucleotides outside the gene matches: 3. DNA of the CDR3: TGTGCCAGTCGGGACAGGGGTAATGAGCAGTTCTTC. Its translation is CASRDRGNEQFF. The full variable domain, its missing parts supplied by reference TRBV2 and TRBJ2-1, is EPEVTQTPSHQVTQMGQEVILRCVPISNHLYFYWYRQILGQKVEFLVSFYNNEISEKSEIFDDQFSVERPDGSNFTLKIRSTKLEDSAMYFCASRDRGNEQFFGPGTRLTVL.

The chain recombines TRBV20-1 with TRBJ2-3; TRBD2 matches at 11 bases. Germline CDR1 reads DFQATT; CDR2 reads SNEGSKA (reference sequence). This CDR3 is 15 amino acids long. Trimming cost V 3 bases and J 2 bases; bases outside gene matches: 4. CDR3 nucleotides: TGCAGTGCTAGGCGACTAGCGGGGATCACAGATACGCAGTATTTT. Translation: CSARRLAGITDTQYF.

The rearrangement joins TRBV6-5 to TRBJ2-2; D not certain. Germline values: CDR1 MNHEY, CDR2 SVGAGI. This CDR3 is built from 13 residues. The ends were cut back, 4 bases at V and 4 bases at J, with 7 bases in the middle. The CDR3 sequence: CASSFGPTGELFF. In DNA, the CDR3 is TGTGCCAGCAGTTTCGGCCCCACCGGGGAGCTGTTTTTT.

This chain connects TRBV19 to TRBJ2-2; TRBD2 agrees at 10 bases. The germline CDR1 and CDR2 sequences are LNHDA and SQIVND (reference sequence). The ends lost 7 bases at V and 0 bases at J; junction bases unmatched: 11. The CDR3 contains 18 residues. CDR3 loop: CASTTGLAEATNTGELFF. CDR3 nucleotides: TGTGCCAGTACCACAGGACTAGCGGAGGCCACGAACACCGGGGAGCTGTTTTTT.

The J gene is TRBJ2-5, the V gene TRBV11-2; D is perhaps TRBD2 (7 bases). The CDR3 is made up of 16 amino acids. The germline gives CDR1 SGHAT, CDR2 FQNNGV. V lost 4 bases and J lost 4, with 19 bases in between. The CDR3 DNA reads as TGTGCCAGCAGCTCCTTCCTAGGGGGGGAAGGAGAGACCCAGTACTTC. Its protein is CASSSFLGGEGETQYF.

This clonotype has only a few counts. This chain joins TRBV19 and TRBJ2-3; D remains unclear. CDR3 length: 13 residues. V was cut by 0 bases and J by 2 bases, with 3 bases left in between. Germline lookup yields CDR1 LNHDA and CDR2 SQIVND (reference sequence). CDR3 in DNA: TGTGCCAGTAGTATAGAACTCACAGATACGCAGTATTTT. As protein: CASSIELTDTQYF.

This clonotype was recorded a few times. The chain links TRBV25-1 to TRBJ2-3; TRBD2 aligns across 13 bases. V dropped 5 bases and J dropped 4; count of bases not matched to a gene: 9. The germline V gene has CDR1 MGHDK and CDR2 SYGVNS. This CDR3 is 17 amino acids long. CDR3 nucleotides: TGTGCCAGCAGTTTAACTAGCGGGAGGGCCATCGCAGATACGCAGTATTTT. It translates to CASSLTSGRAIADTQYF.

This clonotype came up a few times. The genes are TRBV27 and TRBJ2-7; 11 bases fit TRBD2. The V segment lost 4 bases and the J segment 3 bases; nucleotides outside the gene matches: 8. Germline loops: CDR1 MNHEY, CDR2 SMNVEV (reference sequence). CDR3 length: 16 amino acids. The chain's CDR3 is CASSSTGTSGFYEQYF. The CDR3 DNA reads TGTGCCAGCAGTTCCACCGGGACTAGCGGATTCTACGAGCAGTACTTC.

This clonotype was found a few times. The V gene is TRBV12-3 or TRBV12-4, the J gene TRBJ1-5; D ambiguous. The CDR3 extends over 13 amino acids. Deletions cut 3 bases from V and 4 bases from J, with 7 bases between. The CDR3 sequence is CASSFEQNQPQHF. CDR3 in DNA: TGTGCCAGCAGTTTCGAGCAGAATCAGCCCCAGCATTTT.

The chain carries TRBV12-3 or TRBV12-4 and TRBJ2-3; D not certain. V was trimmed by 5 bases and J by 5 bases, leaving 8 bases between them. The CDR3 has 12 amino acids. The CDR3 sequence is CASSPDEDTQYF. The CDR3 DNA follows: TGTGCCAGCAGTCCAGACGAAGATACGCAGTATTTT.

This clonotype was counted only a few times. This sequence joins TRBV29-1 and TRBJ1-5; D uncertain. The CDR3 extends over 14 amino acids. Trimming removed 7 bases at V and 3 bases at J, with 16 bases between. Germline CDR1 reads SQVTM; CDR2 reads ANQGSEA. CDR3 nucleotides: TGCAGCGCGATCTTCGACTCTGTCAATCAGCCCCAGCATTTT. Protein product: CSAIFDSVNQPQHF.

This clonotype appeared a few times. This sequence joins TRBV5-4 and TRBJ2-7, with 7 positions matching TRBD1. Germline values: CDR1 SGHNT, CDR2 YYREEE (reference sequence). The length of the CDR3 is 14 residues. After removal of 1 base from V and 2 bases from J, the junction contained 3 bases not matched to a gene. Here the CDR3 DNA reads TGTGCCAGCAGCTTGACTCAGGGGGCCTACGAGCAGTACTTC. As protein: CASSLTQGAYEQYF.

This clonotype has more than one count but fewer than ten. The chain has TRBV6-2 or TRBV6-3 and TRBJ1-2, with a tentative D call TRBD1 (6 bases). V was shortened by 10 bases and J by 7 bases, with 10 bases between the two germline ends. The germline gives CDR1 MNHEY, CDR2 SVGEGT. CDR3 length: 10 amino acids. DNA of the CDR3: TGTGCCACAGGGGAGGTTGGCTACACCTTC. Protein product: CATGEVGYTF.

This clonotype was observed a few times. The chain combines TRBV10-2 with TRBJ1-1; D gene unclear. Per germline, CDR1 WSHSY and CDR2 SAAADI. This CDR3 is built from 14 residues. Trimming removed 6 bases from V and 5 bases from J, with 16 bases in between. The CDR3 DNA follows: TGCGCCAGCAGCCCCGTTGGGTTGGGAACTGAAGCTTTCTTT. Its protein product is CASSPVGLGTEAFF.

The chain combines TRBV12-5 with TRBJ1-3; 9 bases align to TRBD1. The V gene end was trimmed by 7 bases and the J gene end by 8 bases; junction bases not matched to a gene: 6. The CDR3 has 13 residues. Germline assignment: CDR1 LGHNT and CDR2 FRNRAP. CDR3 sequence (DNA): TGTGCTAGTGCCGACAGGGGGGTTGACACCATATATTTT. Its translation is CASADRGVDTIYF.

This rearrangement joins TRBV20-1 to TRBJ2-5, with 11 nucleotides matching TRBD2. CDR3 size: 15 residues. Germline V CDR1 and CDR2: DFQATT, SNEGSKA (reference sequence). With V trimmed by 5 bases and J by 1 base, 6 bases remained unmatched. CDR3 sequence: CSAVGTSGSQETQYF. CDR3 in DNA: TGCAGTGCTGTCGGGACTAGCGGTTCCCAAGAGACCCAGTACTTC.

This clonotype has ten or more counts. The chain couples TRBV6-6 to TRBJ1-5, with 9 bases matching TRBD1. V lost 6 bases and J lost 5; bases outside the gene matches: 5. CDR1 MNHNY and CDR2 SVGAGI come from the germline V gene (reference sequence). The CDR3 is 14 amino acids. The CDR3 coding sequence is TGTGCCAGCAGCCGGACAGGGGAGGATCAGCCCCAGCATTTT. As protein: CASSRTGEDQPQHF.

This chain uses TRBV10-3 with TRBJ2-7; TRBD2 aligns across 11 bases. The CDR3 loop spans 17 amino acids. Germline V CDR1 and CDR2: ENHRY, SYGVKD. The J segment lost 1 base and the V segment lost 10 bases, leaving 15 bases of the junction unmatched. CDR3 coding DNA: TGTGCCAGCGAGACTAGCGGGAACGAGAATAAATCCTACGAGCAGTACTTC. Its translation is CASETSGNENKSYEQYF.

The V and J genes are TRBV1 and TRBJ2-6; TRBD1 was called by the table and not checked on the DNA. TRBV1 is a listed pseudogene. The CDR3 has 20 amino acids. The CDR3 coding sequence is TGCACCAGCAGCCAAGATAGTTGGGACGGTGAGCCCTCTGGGGCCAACGTCCTGACTTTC. It codes for CTSSQDSWDGEPSGANVLTF.

This clonotype was detected only a few times. The genes are TRBV4-2 and TRBJ1-1; 8 positions match TRBD1. The germline CDR1 and CDR2 sequences are LGHNA and YNFKEQ. The CDR3 has 16 amino acids. The trim removed 0 bases at V and 4 bases at J, leaving 7 bases unmatched. The CDR3 reads CASSQELGQGRTEAFF. CDR3 nucleotide sequence: TGTGCCAGCAGCCAAGAGTTAGGACAGGGACGCACTGAAGCTTTCTTT.

In this sample, this clonotype turned up a few times. This chain connects TRBV27 to TRBJ1-1; D is possibly TRBD1 (6 bases). This CDR3 spans 19 amino acids. Germline CDR1 and CDR2: MNHEY and SMNVEV (reference sequence). V lost 1 base, J lost 2 bases, and 23 bases lay in between. CDR3 protein: CASSLFGGQVLSGNTEAFF. CDR3 in DNA: TGTGCCAGCAGTTTATTCGGGGGGCAGGTCCTTTCGGGAAACACTGAAGCTTTCTTT.

The chain recombines TRBV30 with TRBJ1-4, with D perhaps TRBD1 (5 bases). Trimming took off 4 bases at V and 4 bases at J, with 13 bases between the two ends. This CDR3 is built from 14 residues. CDR1 and CDR2 (germline): GTSNPN, SVGIG (reference sequence). CDR3 region: CAWKPTGVNEKLFF. The CDR3 DNA reads as TGTGCCTGGAAACCCACAGGAGTTAATGAAAAACTGTTTTTT.

There are a few counts of this clonotype. The V and J genes are TRBV2 and TRBJ2-6; 9 bases match TRBD1. The CDR3 consists of 18 residues. Germline loops: CDR1 SNHLY, CDR2 FYNNEI. The V gene end was trimmed by 8 bases and the J gene end by 2 bases; junction bases not matched to a gene: 13. In DNA, the CDR3 is TGTGCCAGCTCGATCGACAGGGGGTATTCGGCTGGGGCCAACGTCCTGACTTTC. This sequence encodes CASSIDRGYSAGANVLTF.

The table lists this clonotype with many counts. The chain is built from TRBV5-1 and TRBJ2-4; 8 positions match TRBD1. The CDR3 extends over 13 amino acids. V lost 5 bases and J lost 8; bases outside the gene matches: 6. The germline V gene has CDR1 SGHRS and CDR2 YFSETQ. CDR3 nucleotides: TGCGCCAGCAGGGTGGACAGGGTGGACATTCAGTACTTC. It is translated as CASRVDRVDIQYF.

The chain employs TRBV18 and TRBJ2-5, with unresolved D. Deletions cut 1 base from V and 2 bases from J, with 8 bases between. This CDR3 is built from 14 residues. Germline values: CDR1 KGHSH, CDR2 LQKENI. The CDR3 loop is CASSPLSFQETQYF. The CDR3, as DNA: TGTGCCAGCTCACCACTATCTTTTCAAGAGACCCAGTACTTC. Complete variable domain (other parts from reference TRBV18 and TRBJ2-5): NAGVMQNPRHLVRRRGQEARLRCSPMKGHSHVYWYRQLPEEGLKFMVYLQKENIIDESGMPKERFSAEFPKEGPSILRIQQVVRGDSAAYFCASSPLSFQETQYFGPGTRLLVL.

The CDR3 region is CASSFPGRSLWIEQFF. In DNA, the CDR3 is TGTGCCAGCAGCTTCCCGGGCCGGAGCCTGTGGATTGAGCAGTTCTTC. The J gene is TRBJ2-1, the V gene TRBV11-2; no clear D. The germline CDR1 and CDR2 sequences are SGHAT and FQNNGV. V was trimmed by 3 bases and J by 9 bases, leaving 21 bases between them. The CDR3 runs to 16 residues. Full variable domain (rest looked up from reference TRBV11-2 and TRBJ2-1): EAGVAQSPRYKIIEKRQSVAFWCNPISGHATLYWYQQILGQGPKLLIQFQNNGVVDDSQLPKDRFSAERLKGVDSTLKIQPAKLEDSAVYLCASSFPGRSLWIEQFFGPGTRLTVL.

This clonotype was counted between two and nine times. Here the CDR3 reads CSVPPSWGAYNEQFF. CDR3 in DNA: TGCAGCGTACCCCCCTCATGGGGGGCCTACAATGAGCAGTTCTTC. This chain joins TRBV29-1 and TRBJ2-1, with D possibly TRBD2 on 6 matching bases. CDR3 length equals 15 residues. The V gene lost 6 bases and the J gene lost 2 bases, with 17 bases spanning the gap. Germline loops: CDR1 SQVTM, CDR2 ANQGSEA.